Described below is a single TCR beta chain sequence and its context. Measured with immunoSEQ multiplex PCR; TCRdb has only the in-frame clones, and not every one. The sample contains 60,000 to 80,000 clones, 80% to 95% of which appear only once. The data are from a study of blood T cell repertoires in COVID-19. The CDR3 has 14 amino acids. Germline CDR1 is ENHRY and CDR2 is SYGVKD. The V end was cut by 3 bases, the J end by 8 bases, with 14 bases between. The chain links TRBV10-3 to TRBJ2-4; D might be TRBD2 (5 bases). The sequence came from a human donor in a cohort sampled during active COVID-19. Sequencing input: peripheral blood. The CDR3: CAISERVLGHIQYF. CDR3 sequence (DNA): TGTGCCATCAGTGAAAGGGTACTAGGGCACATTCAGTACTTC.